This is a list of T cell receptor beta chains from one sample in a study of T cell changes during pregnancy in multiple sclerosis. Clones were read by immunoSEQ multiplex PCR, and TCRdb kept only the in-frame ones, dropping some. The sample consists of more than 65,000 clones, 90% of them appearing once. Sequencing was performed on peripheral blood, taken after pregnancy. Source of these receptors: a female donor in good health, enrolled as a control in a pregnancy study. Each CDR3 is given with its conserved first and last residue. The order of the fields is V gene, D gene, J gene, clone size, CDR3 protein, CDR3 DNA. D genes are given only for firm matches. Size tells how often a clone was seen (once, few, many) or the class of an expanded clone, and some rows leave it out.

>TRBV6-5|NA|TRBJ2-1|NA
CASSSQGNEQFF
TGTGCCAGCAGTTCTCAGGGGAATGAGCAGTTCTTC
>TRBV6-1|TRBD1|TRBJ1-1|NA
CASKDRGENTEAFF
TGTGCCAGCAAGGACAGGGGCGAGAACACTGAAGCTTTCTTT
>TRBV18|NA|TRBJ1-4|NA
CASLPTARATNEKLFF
TGTGCCAGCTTGCCGACAGCCCGTGCAACTAATGAAAAACTGTTTTTT
>TRBV30|TRBD1|TRBJ1-1|NA
CAWSPDRLAEAFF
TGTGCCTGGAGCCCGGACAGGCTCGCTGAAGCTTTCTTT
>TRBV6-5|TRBD1|TRBJ1-1|NA
CASSRPGTGSEAFF
TGTGCCAGCAGTCGTCCCGGGACAGGTTCTGAAGCTTTCTTT
>TRBV6-6|TRBD1|TRBJ1-5|few
CASSVGQGLSNQPQHF
TGTGCCAGCAGTGTTGGACAGGGCTTGAGCAATCAGCCCCAGCATTTT
>TRBV10-3|TRBD1|TRBJ1-2|NA
CAISKSGTGPGGYTF
TGTGCCATCAGTAAATCCGGGACAGGGCCGGGGGGCTACACCTTC
>TRBV5-6|TRBD2|TRBJ2-5|NA
CASSFRSSGGQETQYF
TGTGCCAGCAGCTTTAGGTCTAGCGGTGGCCAAGAGACCCAGTACTTC
>TRBV11-2|NA|TRBJ2-3|NA
CASSLAGTSTDTQYF
TGTGCCAGCAGCTTGGCGGGGACCTCCACAGATACGCAGTATTTT
>TRBV11-2|NA|TRBJ1-1|NA
CASSLPSNTEAFF
TGTGCCAGCAGCTTACCGTCGAACACTGAAGCTTTCTTT
>TRBV7-2|TRBD2|TRBJ2-3|NA
CASSLGLLAGGSSDTQYF
TGTGCCAGCAGCTTAGGTTTACTAGCGGGAGGTTCGTCAGATACGCAGTATTTT
>TRBV18|NA|TRBJ1-5|NA
CASSLSGNDQPQHF
TGTGCCAGCTCACTTTCCGGGAACGATCAGCCCCAGCATTTT
>TRBV2|NA|TRBJ1-1|NA
CASVVGGTNTEAFF
TGTGCCAGCGTTGTGGGGGGGACGAACACTGAAGCTTTCTTT
>TRBV6-5|NA|TRBJ1-2|NA
CASSYNQGTGGYTF
TGTGCCAGCAGTTACAATCAGGGGACGGGTGGCTACACCTTC
>TRBV29-1|TRBD2|TRBJ2-2|NA
CSVATLAGVLSNTGELFF
TGCAGCGTCGCTACACTAGCGGGAGTGTTATCGAACACCGGGGAGCTGTTTTTT
>TRBV10-3|TRBD2|TRBJ2-2|NA
CAITEGGTSGSPKLFF
TGTGCCATCACCGAGGGTGGGACTAGCGGGAGCCCCAAGCTGTTTTTT
>TRBV5-1|TRBD1|TRBJ2-7|once
CASSRTTGTGSYEQYF
TGCGCCAGCAGCCGAACTACCGGGACAGGGTCCTACGAGCAGTACTTC
>TRBV5-4|NA|TRBJ2-2|NA
CASTLLGANTGELFF
TGTGCCAGCACCCTATTGGGCGCGAACACCGGGGAGCTGTTTTTT
>TRBV27|TRBD1|TRBJ2-7|NA
CASSRDSLYEQYF
TGTGCCAGCAGTAGGGACAGTCTCTACGAGCAGTACTTC
>TRBV10-3|NA|TRBJ1-2|NA
CAIGQGSPDGYTF
TGTGCCATTGGACAAGGTAGTCCGGATGGCTACACCTTC
>TRBV15|TRBD2|TRBJ2-3|NA
CATRSQREGADTQYF
TGTGCCACCAGGAGCCAGCGGGAGGGGGCAGATACGCAGTATTTT
>TRBV5-1|TRBD2|TRBJ2-1|NA
CASSFFGTSGDNEQFF
TGCGCCAGCAGCTTCTTTGGGACTAGCGGGGACAATGAGCAGTTCTTC
>TRBV6-5|NA|TRBJ2-7|NA
CASSQTGSREQYF
TGTGCCAGCAGCCAAACAGGGAGTCGGGAGCAGTACTTC
>TRBV14|NA|TRBJ1-1|NA
CASSQDPGDTEAFF
TGTGCCAGCAGCCAAGATCCAGGGGACACTGAAGCTTTCTTT
>TRBV5-4|NA|TRBJ2-7|NA
CASSSRGEGYEQYF
TGTGCCAGCAGCTCGCGGGGTGAGGGTTACGAGCAGTACTTC
>TRBV15|TRBD2|TRBJ2-7|NA
CATSRGLAGGLSSYEQYF
TGTGCCACCAGCAGGGGACTAGCGGGAGGCCTAAGCTCCTACGAGCAGTACTTC
>TRBV7-8|NA|TRBJ2-1|NA
CASSLVAGSSYNEQFF
TGTGCCAGCAGCTTAGTGGCGGGGAGCTCCTACAATGAGCAGTTCTTC
>TRBV7-9|NA|TRBJ1-2|NA
CASRDRSEGGYTF
TGTGCCAGCAGAGACAGGTCAGAGGGTGGCTACACCTTC
>TRBV6-1|NA|TRBJ1-1|NA
CASSEAGHGTEAFF
TGTGCCAGCAGTGAAGCGGGCCACGGCACTGAAGCTTTCTTT
>TRBV6-1|NA|TRBJ1-1|NA
CASRGVGGMDTEAFF
TGTGCCAGCAGGGGGGTAGGGGGTATGGACACTGAAGCTTTCTTT
>TRBV6-1|TRBD1|TRBJ2-5|NA
CASNSRGIETQYF
TGTGCCAGCAATAGCAGGGGGATAGAGACCCAGTACTTC
>TRBV5-1|TRBD1|TRBJ1-6|NA
CASGTGEGNSPLHF
TGCGCCAGCGGAACAGGGGAAGGAAATTCACCCCTCCACTTT
>TRBV5-1|NA|TRBJ2-1|few
CASSPPVKYNEQFF
TGCGCCAGCAGCCCCCCGGTGAAATACAATGAGCAGTTCTTC
>TRBV7-2|NA|TRBJ2-1|NA
CASSRWASGPGGQFF
TGTGCCAGCAGCCGTTGGGCTAGCGGGCCAGGGGGGCAGTTCTTC
>TRBV6-5|NA|TRBJ1-1|NA
CASSYAGGADTEAFF
TGTGCCAGCAGTTACGCGGGGGGGGCGGACACTGAAGCTTTCTTT
>TRBV5-1|TRBD1|TRBJ1-2|NA
CASSPTGTGAYGYTF
TGCGCCAGCAGCCCGACCGGGACAGGGGCGTATGGCTACACCTTC
>TRBV10-3|TRBD2|TRBJ2-7|once
CAISEAGGSSYEQYF
TGTGCCATCAGTGAGGCGGGCGGGAGCTCCTACGAGCAGTACTTC
>TRBV10-3|TRBD2|TRBJ2-7|NA
CAISDLLAGGGYEQYF
TGTGCCATCAGTGATCTGTTGGCGGGGGGCGGCTACGAGCAGTACTTC
>TRBV7-9|NA|TRBJ1-1|NA
CASSLNGAGASTEAFF
TGTGCCAGCAGCCTAAATGGGGCAGGGGCGAGCACTGAAGCTTTCTTT
>TRBV27|TRBD1|TRBJ1-5|NA
CASKVGQGPNQPQHF
TGTGCCAGCAAGGTGGGACAGGGTCCCAATCAGCCCCAGCATTTT
>TRBV6-5|TRBD1|TRBJ1-4|NA
CASRGTGEANEKLFF
TGTGCCAGCAGGGGGACAGGGGAGGCTAATGAAAAACTGTTTTTT
>TRBV5-6|TRBD1|TRBJ2-2|NA
CASSIHRGPGTGELFF
TGTGCCAGCAGCATCCACAGGGGGCCGGGCACCGGGGAGCTGTTTTTT